The present T cell receptor beta chain was sequenced within a study of beta chain features in type 1 diabetes. A note on this clone: Antigen specificity is unknown.

Germline V CDR1 and CDR2: SGHNT, YYREEE (reference sequence). Trimming shortened V by 5 bases and J by 7 bases, and 15 bases separated the two germline ends. The CDR3 extends over 14 amino acids. CD4+ cells of the naive, central memory, regulatory and stem cell-like memory types were sorted via CD45RO/CCR7/CD25/CD127/CD95/CD27. The authors obtained over 98% purity in all sorted populations. Study results and limitations: People with Type 1 diabetes carried modestly yet significantly shorter TCRB CDR3s in all four CD4+ subsets. Among patients, naive, central memory and Treg TCRB repertoires appeared more similar than among healthy donors.

Expressed TCRB transcripts got sequenced, as all isolated RNA was reverse transcribed. TCRdb's table, derived via immunoSEQ multiplex PCR, lists solely in-frame clones and lacks some. The table includes some 200,000 clones, 16% detected once. The chain links TRBV5-4 to TRBJ1-4, with a tentative D call TRBD1 (5 bases). The receptor's source is a man aged 30 to 45 with type 1 diabetes. Sequenced sample: naive CD4+ T cells from blood. CDR3: CASRRTGTPEKLFF. The CDR3 coding sequence is TGTGCCAGCAGGCGGACGGGGACTCCTGAAAAACTGTTTTTT. Combining the CDR3 with reference TRBV5-4 and TRBJ1-4 gives the whole variable domain ETGVTQSPTHLIKTRGQQVTLRCSSQSGHNTVSWYQQALGQGPQFIFQYYREEENGRGNFPPRFSGLQFPNYSSELNVNALELDDSALYLCASRRTGTPEKLFFGSGTQLSVL.